The clone carrying this T cell receptor beta chain was recorded once. This record belongs to a study of blood T cell repertoires in COVID-19. Study background: Samples of COVID-19 (acute and convalescent) were obtained from the United States, Italy and Spain. T cells, B-cell-depleted T cells, or PBMCs supplied cDNA or gDNA.

In the source study's methods: Reference gene primer amplification gave estimated nucleated cell counts. Produced via immunoSEQ multiplex PCR; TCRdb's table is partial and in-frame only. V, J and clone size were drawn from that table, and D and trimming were deduced from the DNA. The sample consists of some 210,000 clones, 75% to 90% of them appearing once. CDR1 is LGHDT and CDR2 is YNNKEL in the germline V gene (reference sequence). The junction had 14 bases not matched to a gene; V was cut back by 5 bases and J by 7 bases. The CDR3 runs 17 residues. The sequencing sample was made of peripheral blood. The sequence derives from a man aged 55 to 70 who had recovered from COVID-19. The V gene is TRBV3-1 (or the pseudogene TRBV3-2), the J gene TRBJ2-1; TRBD2 matches 10 bases. Written as DNA, the CDR3 is TGTGCCAGCAGCTTAGCGGGGCTAGCGGGGGCGGGGAATGAGCAGTTCTTC. Residues: CASSLAGLAGAGNEQFF.